This is a list of T cell receptor beta chains from one sample in a study of T-cell reconstitution after alpha-beta-depleted transplantation in children. TCRdb ran MiXCR on the PCR reads and lists one entry per CDR3 protein. The sample records 120,000 or so distinct CDR3 sequences, 10% being singletons. This specimen was PBMCs from the stem cell graft donor, taken from the stem cell graft. The receptors shown here come from a human donor who donated a stem cell graft to a child with acute lymphoblastic leukemia. Both conserved end residues are part of each CDR3. D genes are given only for firm matches. Size is stated for part of the rows, as once, few or many counts, or as a class when the clone is expanded.

v_gene: TRBV29-1
abundance: many
j_gene: TRBJ2-7
d_gene: TRBD1
CDR3nt: TGCAGCGCCTCCGGGACAGGGATCTACGAGCAGTACTTC
CDR3aa: CSASGTGIYEQYF

v_gene: TRBV5-1
abundance: many
j_gene: TRBJ2-7
d_gene: NA
CDR3nt: TGCGCCAGCAGCTTGAGGGGAGCTACCGGGACAAGGGGGTACCAGCAGTACTTC
CDR3aa: CASSLRGATGTRGYQQYF

v_gene: TRBV27
abundance: many
j_gene: TRBJ1-2
d_gene: TRBD1
CDR3nt: TGTGCCAGCAGTGGGCTGGGACAGCCCTCGCTCGTCTATGGCTACACCTTC
CDR3aa: CASSGLGQPSLVYGYTF

v_gene: TRBV6-1
abundance: many
j_gene: TRBJ1-1
d_gene: NA
CDR3nt: TGTGCCAGCAGTGAAAGACGGCTGAACACTGAAGCTTTCTTT
CDR3aa: CASSERRLNTEAFF

v_gene: TRBV29-1
abundance: few
j_gene: TRBJ2-7
d_gene: TRBD1
CDR3nt: TGCAGCGCCCGCGGACAGGGGCCGGGCGAGCAGTACTTC
CDR3aa: CSARGQGPGEQYF

v_gene: TRBV4-1
abundance: many
j_gene: TRBJ2-7
d_gene: TRBD1
CDR3nt: TGCGCCAGCAGCCAAGTCATCCCGGGACAGAACTACGAGCAGTACTTC
CDR3aa: CASSQVIPGQNYEQYF

v_gene: TRBV20-1
abundance: many
j_gene: TRBJ2-5
d_gene: NA
CDR3nt: TGCAGTGCTCTACGATATGACAAATTCCAAGAGACCCAGTACTTC
CDR3aa: CSALRYDKFQETQYF

v_gene: TRBV3-1
abundance: many
j_gene: TRBJ1-2
d_gene: NA
CDR3nt: TGTGCCAGCAGCCAAGTACAGGGAGGCGGTGGCTACACCTTC
CDR3aa: CASSQVQGGGGYTF

v_gene: TRBV5-1
abundance: many
j_gene: TRBJ1-2
d_gene: NA
CDR3nt: TGCGCCAGCAGCGCCGGATTCGGCTACACCTTC
CDR3aa: CASSAGFGYTF

v_gene: TRBV7-9
abundance: many
j_gene: TRBJ1-2
d_gene: TRBD1
CDR3nt: TGTGCCAGCAGCATCAACAGGGGGCGCGACTATGGCTACACCTTC
CDR3aa: CASSINRGRDYGYTF

v_gene: TRBV10-3
abundance: many
j_gene: TRBJ2-7
d_gene: NA
CDR3nt: TGTGCCATCAGTGAGACCGGGCCCTACGAGCAGTACTTC
CDR3aa: CAISETGPYEQYF

v_gene: TRBV10-3
abundance: many
j_gene: TRBJ1-1
d_gene: NA
CDR3nt: TGTGCCATCAGTCACGAGGAATCGAACACTGAAGCTTTCTTT
CDR3aa: CAISHEESNTEAFF

v_gene: TRBV10-2
abundance: many
j_gene: TRBJ2-2
d_gene: NA
CDR3nt: TGCGCCAGCACCCGGAGGGGGAACACCGGGGAGCTGTTTTTT
CDR3aa: CASTRRGNTGELFF

v_gene: TRBV5-1
abundance: many
j_gene: TRBJ2-5
d_gene: TRBD2
CDR3nt: TGCGCCAGCAGCTACCATGAACGGGGGGGGCGAGAGACCCAGTACTTC
CDR3aa: CASSYHERGGRETQYF

v_gene: TRBV5-1
abundance: many
j_gene: TRBJ2-4
d_gene: NA
CDR3nt: TGCGCCAGCAGCCCGATGGGGGACGGGTACATTCAGTACTTC
CDR3aa: CASSPMGDGYIQYF

v_gene: TRBV20-1
abundance: many
j_gene: TRBJ1-4
d_gene: NA
CDR3nt: TGCAGTGCTTTACAGGATAATGAAAAACTGTTTTTT
CDR3aa: CSALQDNEKLFF

v_gene: TRBV27
abundance: many
j_gene: TRBJ2-2
d_gene: NA
CDR3nt: TGTGCCAGCAGTTTAAGACAGGTCAGGAGGAACACCGGGGAGCTGTTTTTT
CDR3aa: CASSLRQVRRNTGELFF

v_gene: TRBV9
abundance: NA
j_gene: TRBJ2-7
d_gene: NA
CDR3nt: TGTGCCAGCAGCGCCGTGGAGGCCTTTTGGTACGAGCAGTACTTC
CDR3aa: CASSAVEAFWYEQYF

v_gene: TRBV10-3
abundance: many
j_gene: TRBJ2-5
d_gene: NA
CDR3nt: TGTGCCATCAGTGCGTCGCAGGGGGGTGACGAGACCCAGTACTTC
CDR3aa: CAISASQGGDETQYF

v_gene: TRBV27
abundance: many
j_gene: TRBJ2-3
d_gene: NA
CDR3nt: TGTGCCAGCAGTTTATTGGCGACGGTGTATACGGGCACAGATACGCAGTATTTT
CDR3aa: CASSLLATVYTGTDTQYF

v_gene: TRBV6-2/TRBV6-3
abundance: many
j_gene: TRBJ1-5
d_gene: NA
CDR3nt: TGTGCCAGCACCTTAGGGGTGCGCAATCAGCCCCAGCATTTT
CDR3aa: CASTLGVRNQPQHF

v_gene: TRBV28
abundance: NA
j_gene: TRBJ2-5
d_gene: TRBD2
CDR3nt: TGTGCCAGCGGCCCTGGGCTAGCGGTTGTACAAGAGACCCAGTACTTC
CDR3aa: CASGPGLAVVQETQYF

v_gene: TRBV29-1
abundance: many
j_gene: TRBJ2-7
d_gene: NA
CDR3nt: TGCAGCGTTACTCCTTCAGGGTTCGAGCAGTACTTC
CDR3aa: CSVTPSGFEQYF

v_gene: TRBV9
abundance: few
j_gene: TRBJ2-6
d_gene: NA
CDR3nt: TGTGCCAGCAGCTATCCTGGGGCCAACGTCCTGACTTTC
CDR3aa: CASSYPGANVLTF

v_gene: TRBV18
abundance: many
j_gene: TRBJ2-5
d_gene: NA
CDR3nt: TGTGCCAGCTCACCCCTCGCTGTCCAAGAGACCCAGTACTTC
CDR3aa: CASSPLAVQETQYF

v_gene: TRBV27
abundance: many
j_gene: TRBJ2-7
d_gene: NA
CDR3nt: TGTGCCAGCAGTTGGGGACGGACCTACGAGCAGTACTTC
CDR3aa: CASSWGRTYEQYF

v_gene: TRBV3-1
abundance: many
j_gene: TRBJ1-5
d_gene: TRBD1
CDR3nt: TGTGCCAGCAGTGCCGGGACAGGCTTCAATCAGCCCCAGCATTTT
CDR3aa: CASSAGTGFNQPQHF

v_gene: TRBV12-3/TRBV12-4
abundance: many
j_gene: TRBJ1-1
d_gene: NA
CDR3nt: TGTGCCAGCAGTTTAGCCGGGACCCGGGTCACTGAAGCTTTCTTT
CDR3aa: CASSLAGTRVTEAFF

v_gene: TRBV5-1
abundance: many
j_gene: TRBJ2-2
d_gene: TRBD1
CDR3nt: TGCGCCAGCAGCTTTCAGGGGGTCTACACCGGGGAGCTGTTTTTT
CDR3aa: CASSFQGVYTGELFF

v_gene: TRBV18
abundance: many
j_gene: TRBJ1-3
d_gene: NA
CDR3nt: TGTGCCAGCTCACCAAGCCAGGCTTTCTCTGGAAACACCATATATTTT
CDR3aa: CASSPSQAFSGNTIYF

v_gene: TRBV7-2
abundance: many
j_gene: TRBJ1-1
d_gene: NA
CDR3nt: TGTGCCAGCAGCTTAGCGGGGCGACTGAACACTGAAGCTTTCTTT
CDR3aa: CASSLAGRLNTEAFF

v_gene: TRBV7-2
abundance: many
j_gene: TRBJ2-3
d_gene: TRBD2
CDR3nt: TGTGCCAGCAGCTTATGGCTAGCGGGGGGCACAGATACGCAGTATTTT
CDR3aa: CASSLWLAGGTDTQYF

v_gene: TRBV4-2
abundance: many
j_gene: TRBJ2-1
d_gene: NA
CDR3nt: TGTGCCAGCAGCCAAGAACGGGCCCTCTCCTACAATGAGCAGTTCTTC
CDR3aa: CASSQERALSYNEQFF

v_gene: TRBV12-5
abundance: many
j_gene: TRBJ1-2
d_gene: NA
CDR3nt: TGTGCTAGTGGTTTGGGTCAGGGAGGCCCTAAGGGCTACACCTTC
CDR3aa: CASGLGQGGPKGYTF

v_gene: TRBV12-3/TRBV12-4
abundance: many
j_gene: TRBJ2-6
d_gene: NA
CDR3nt: TGTGCCAGCAGTTCGGACAGTTTTTTCTCTGGGGCCAACGTCCTGACTTTC
CDR3aa: CASSSDSFFSGANVLTF

v_gene: TRBV7-8
abundance: few
j_gene: TRBJ2-7
d_gene: NA
CDR3nt: TGTGCCAGCATCTCCGGCCCGAAGCAGTACTTC
CDR3aa: CASISGPKQYF

v_gene: TRBV5-5
abundance: NA
j_gene: TRBJ1-5
d_gene: TRBD1
CDR3nt: TGTGCCAGCAGCCGTGGGGACAGCAACACCAATCACCCCCAGCATTTT
CDR3aa: CASSRGDSNTNHPQHF

v_gene: TRBV18
abundance: many
j_gene: TRBJ1-2
d_gene: NA
CDR3nt: TGTGCCAGCTCACCACGGGCCGGGAACTATGGCTACACCTTC
CDR3aa: CASSPRAGNYGYTF

v_gene: TRBV5-5
abundance: many
j_gene: TRBJ2-1
d_gene: TRBD2
CDR3nt: TGTGCCAGCAGCTTTAGCGGGGGGGTCAATGAGCAGTTCTTC
CDR3aa: CASSFSGGVNEQFF

v_gene: TRBV6-2/TRBV6-3
abundance: many
j_gene: TRBJ2-5
d_gene: NA
CDR3nt: TGTGCCAGCCAGAACCCAGAGACCCAGTACTTC
CDR3aa: CASQNPETQYF

v_gene: TRBV4-3
abundance: many
j_gene: TRBJ2-7
d_gene: TRBD2
CDR3nt: TGCGCCAGCAGCCAAGATTGGTCGGGGCTAGCGGGGGGACAGTACTTC
CDR3aa: CASSQDWSGLAGGQYF

v_gene: TRBV15
abundance: many
j_gene: TRBJ2-7
d_gene: TRBD2
CDR3nt: TGTGCCACCAGCATGACTAGCGGGTACGAGCAGTACTTC
CDR3aa: CATSMTSGYEQYF

v_gene: TRBV20-1
abundance: many
j_gene: TRBJ1-2
d_gene: NA
CDR3nt: TGCAGTGCTAGTAAGTTGGCGGGTGTCGAGAAGAACTATGGCTACACCTTC
CDR3aa: CSASKLAGVEKNYGYTF

v_gene: TRBV6-1
abundance: many
j_gene: TRBJ1-1
d_gene: NA
CDR3nt: TGTGCCAGCAGTACACCGACCGGGAACACTGAAGCTTTCTTT
CDR3aa: CASSTPTGNTEAFF

v_gene: TRBV7-2
abundance: many
j_gene: TRBJ2-1
d_gene: NA
CDR3nt: TGTGCCAGCAGGCGAGGAGGGGGCGGCTACAATGAGCAGTTCTTC
CDR3aa: CASRRGGGGYNEQFF

v_gene: TRBV29-1
abundance: few
j_gene: TRBJ1-1
d_gene: NA
CDR3nt: TGCAGCGTTGAAAGGGGCATGAACACTGAAGCTTTCTTT
CDR3aa: CSVERGMNTEAFF

v_gene: TRBV5-6
abundance: NA
j_gene: TRBJ1-1
d_gene: NA
CDR3nt: TGTGCCAGCAGCTCGGGACGGATGAACACTGAAGCTTTCTTT
CDR3aa: CASSSGRMNTEAFF

v_gene: TRBV5-1
abundance: many
j_gene: TRBJ2-5
d_gene: TRBD2
CDR3nt: TGCGCCAGCAGCTTGGCAACTAGCGGTTCTCGGGAGACCCAGTACTTC
CDR3aa: CASSLATSGSRETQYF

v_gene: TRBV7-2
abundance: many
j_gene: TRBJ2-7
d_gene: NA
CDR3nt: TGTGCCAGCAGCTTAGCGCATAACCCGGGAAGGAGCTCCTACGAGCAGTACTTC
CDR3aa: CASSLAHNPGRSSYEQYF

v_gene: TRBV6-4
abundance: NA
j_gene: TRBJ2-1
d_gene: NA
CDR3nt: TGTGCCTCAAGTGCCGGCGGGCATGACTACAATGAGCAGTTCTTC
CDR3aa: CASSAGGHDYNEQFF

v_gene: TRBV3-1
abundance: many
j_gene: TRBJ2-4
d_gene: NA
CDR3nt: TGTGCCAGCAGCCAAGTGGTCCCCAGAGCCAAAAACATTCAGTACTTC
CDR3aa: CASSQVVPRAKNIQYF

v_gene: TRBV6-5
abundance: many
j_gene: TRBJ1-5
d_gene: TRBD1
CDR3nt: TGTGCCAGCAGGGCGGGGATGGGACAGGGGAATCAGCCCCAGCATTTT
CDR3aa: CASRAGMGQGNQPQHF

v_gene: TRBV2
abundance: NA
j_gene: TRBJ2-3
d_gene: TRBD2
CDR3nt: TGTGCCAGCAGTGGAGGACTAGCGGGAGGCTACACAGATACGCAGTATTTT
CDR3aa: CASSGGLAGGYTDTQYF

v_gene: TRBV20-1
abundance: many
j_gene: TRBJ2-6
d_gene: NA
CDR3nt: TGCAGTGCTAGAGATTCACGGAGAAGCTCTGGGGCCAACGTCCTGACTTTC
CDR3aa: CSARDSRRSSGANVLTF

v_gene: TRBV6-1
abundance: many
j_gene: TRBJ2-3
d_gene: NA
CDR3nt: TGTGCCAGCAGTGTCCTAAGCACAGATACGCAGTATTTT
CDR3aa: CASSVLSTDTQYF

v_gene: TRBV7-9
abundance: many
j_gene: TRBJ2-6
d_gene: NA
CDR3nt: TGTGCCAGCAGCTTACACAGCTCTGGGGCCAACGTCCTGACTTTC
CDR3aa: CASSLHSSGANVLTF

v_gene: TRBV7-7
abundance: many
j_gene: TRBJ2-5
d_gene: NA
CDR3nt: TGTGCTAGCAGCTTAGCGGGACAGGGCGGGGAGACCCAGTACTTC
CDR3aa: CASSLAGQGGETQYF

v_gene: TRBV4-2
abundance: many
j_gene: TRBJ2-5
d_gene: NA
CDR3nt: TGTGCCAGCAGCCATAGGAGCGCTTCAAAAGAGACCCAGTACTTC
CDR3aa: CASSHRSASKETQYF

v_gene: TRBV4-3
abundance: many
j_gene: TRBJ2-5
d_gene: NA
CDR3nt: TGCGCCAGCAGCCAAGCGTCCGGGGGACAAGAGACCCAGTACTTC
CDR3aa: CASSQASGGQETQYF